This T cell receptor beta chain came from a study of beta chain features in type 1 diabetes. Germline CDR1 is GTSNPN and CDR2 is SVGIG (reference sequence). V dropped 1 base and J dropped 4; count of bases not matched to a gene: 0. CDR3 length: 13 residues. Isolated RNA was reverse transcribed in full, so expressed TCRB transcripts were sequenced. Profiled with immunoSEQ multiplex PCR; TCRdb holds only in-frame clones, not every one. The sample holds 450,000 to 600,000 clones, 25% to 35% seen once. On this clone: Other nucleotide sequences from this sample produce the same CDR3.

This TCR derives from a man aged 18 to 35 in good health. Sequencing input: naive CD4+ T cells from blood. The chain carries TRBV30 and TRBJ1-5, with 8 bases fitting TRBD1. For the CDR3, the DNA is TGTGCCTGGAGTGGACAGGGGAATCAGCCCCAGCATTTT. Protein product: CAWSGQGNQPQHF.